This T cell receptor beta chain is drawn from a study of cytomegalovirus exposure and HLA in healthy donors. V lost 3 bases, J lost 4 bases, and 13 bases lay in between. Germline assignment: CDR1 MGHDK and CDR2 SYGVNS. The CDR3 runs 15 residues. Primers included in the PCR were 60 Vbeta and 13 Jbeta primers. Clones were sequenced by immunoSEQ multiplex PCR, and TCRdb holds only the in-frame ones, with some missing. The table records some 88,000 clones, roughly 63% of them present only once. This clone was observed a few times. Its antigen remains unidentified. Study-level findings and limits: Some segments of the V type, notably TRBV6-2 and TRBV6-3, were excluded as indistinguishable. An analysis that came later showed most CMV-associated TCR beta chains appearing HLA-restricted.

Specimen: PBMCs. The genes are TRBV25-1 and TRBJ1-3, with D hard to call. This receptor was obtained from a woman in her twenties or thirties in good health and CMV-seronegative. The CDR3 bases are TGTGCCAGCAGTGATGGTCCGGGTAACGGAAACACCATATATTTT. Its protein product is CASSDGPGNGNTIYF.